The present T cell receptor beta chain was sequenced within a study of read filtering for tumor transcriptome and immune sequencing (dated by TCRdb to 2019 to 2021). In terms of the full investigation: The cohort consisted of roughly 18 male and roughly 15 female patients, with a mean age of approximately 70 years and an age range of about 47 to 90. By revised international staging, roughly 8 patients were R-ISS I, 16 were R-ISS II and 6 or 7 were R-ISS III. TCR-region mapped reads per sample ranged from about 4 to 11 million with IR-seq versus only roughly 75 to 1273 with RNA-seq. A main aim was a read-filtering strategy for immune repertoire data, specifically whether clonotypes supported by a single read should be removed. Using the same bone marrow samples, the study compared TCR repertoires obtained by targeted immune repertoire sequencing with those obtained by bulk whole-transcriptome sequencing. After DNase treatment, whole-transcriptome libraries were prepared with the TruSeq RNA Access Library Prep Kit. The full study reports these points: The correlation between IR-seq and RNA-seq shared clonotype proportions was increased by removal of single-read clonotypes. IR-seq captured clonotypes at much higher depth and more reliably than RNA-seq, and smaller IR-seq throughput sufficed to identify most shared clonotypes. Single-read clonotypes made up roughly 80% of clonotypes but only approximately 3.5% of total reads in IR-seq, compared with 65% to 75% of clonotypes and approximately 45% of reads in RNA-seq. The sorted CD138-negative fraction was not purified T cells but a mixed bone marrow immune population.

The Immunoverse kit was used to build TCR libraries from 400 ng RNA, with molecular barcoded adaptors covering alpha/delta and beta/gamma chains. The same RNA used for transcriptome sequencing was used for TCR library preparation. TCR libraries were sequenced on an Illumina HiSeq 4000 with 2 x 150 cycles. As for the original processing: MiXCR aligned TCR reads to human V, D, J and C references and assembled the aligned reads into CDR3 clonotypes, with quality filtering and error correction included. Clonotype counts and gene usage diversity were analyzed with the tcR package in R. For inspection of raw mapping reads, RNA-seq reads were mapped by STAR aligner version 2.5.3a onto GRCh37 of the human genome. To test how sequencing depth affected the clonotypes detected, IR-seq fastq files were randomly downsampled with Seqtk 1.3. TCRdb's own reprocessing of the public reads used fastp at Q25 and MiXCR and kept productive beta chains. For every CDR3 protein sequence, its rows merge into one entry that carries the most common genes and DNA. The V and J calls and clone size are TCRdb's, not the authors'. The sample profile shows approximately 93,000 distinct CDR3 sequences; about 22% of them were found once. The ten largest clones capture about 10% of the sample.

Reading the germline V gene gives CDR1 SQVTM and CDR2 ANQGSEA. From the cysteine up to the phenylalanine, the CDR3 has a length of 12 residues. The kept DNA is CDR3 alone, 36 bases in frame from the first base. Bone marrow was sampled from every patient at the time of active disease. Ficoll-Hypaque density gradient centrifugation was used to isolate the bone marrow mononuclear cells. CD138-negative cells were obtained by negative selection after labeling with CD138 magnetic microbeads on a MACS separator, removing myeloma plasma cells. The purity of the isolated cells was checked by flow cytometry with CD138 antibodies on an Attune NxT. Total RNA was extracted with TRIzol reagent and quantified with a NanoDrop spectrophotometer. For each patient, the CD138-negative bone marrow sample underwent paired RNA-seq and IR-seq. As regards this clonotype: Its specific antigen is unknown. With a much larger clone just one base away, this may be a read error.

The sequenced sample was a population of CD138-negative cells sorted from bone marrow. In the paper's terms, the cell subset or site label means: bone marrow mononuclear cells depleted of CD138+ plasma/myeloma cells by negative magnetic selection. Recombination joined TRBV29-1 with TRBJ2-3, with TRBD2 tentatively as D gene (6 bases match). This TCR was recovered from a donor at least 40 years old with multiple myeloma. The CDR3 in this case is CSASSETDTLYF. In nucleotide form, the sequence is TGCAGCGCATCTAGCGAAACAGATACGCTGTATTTT.